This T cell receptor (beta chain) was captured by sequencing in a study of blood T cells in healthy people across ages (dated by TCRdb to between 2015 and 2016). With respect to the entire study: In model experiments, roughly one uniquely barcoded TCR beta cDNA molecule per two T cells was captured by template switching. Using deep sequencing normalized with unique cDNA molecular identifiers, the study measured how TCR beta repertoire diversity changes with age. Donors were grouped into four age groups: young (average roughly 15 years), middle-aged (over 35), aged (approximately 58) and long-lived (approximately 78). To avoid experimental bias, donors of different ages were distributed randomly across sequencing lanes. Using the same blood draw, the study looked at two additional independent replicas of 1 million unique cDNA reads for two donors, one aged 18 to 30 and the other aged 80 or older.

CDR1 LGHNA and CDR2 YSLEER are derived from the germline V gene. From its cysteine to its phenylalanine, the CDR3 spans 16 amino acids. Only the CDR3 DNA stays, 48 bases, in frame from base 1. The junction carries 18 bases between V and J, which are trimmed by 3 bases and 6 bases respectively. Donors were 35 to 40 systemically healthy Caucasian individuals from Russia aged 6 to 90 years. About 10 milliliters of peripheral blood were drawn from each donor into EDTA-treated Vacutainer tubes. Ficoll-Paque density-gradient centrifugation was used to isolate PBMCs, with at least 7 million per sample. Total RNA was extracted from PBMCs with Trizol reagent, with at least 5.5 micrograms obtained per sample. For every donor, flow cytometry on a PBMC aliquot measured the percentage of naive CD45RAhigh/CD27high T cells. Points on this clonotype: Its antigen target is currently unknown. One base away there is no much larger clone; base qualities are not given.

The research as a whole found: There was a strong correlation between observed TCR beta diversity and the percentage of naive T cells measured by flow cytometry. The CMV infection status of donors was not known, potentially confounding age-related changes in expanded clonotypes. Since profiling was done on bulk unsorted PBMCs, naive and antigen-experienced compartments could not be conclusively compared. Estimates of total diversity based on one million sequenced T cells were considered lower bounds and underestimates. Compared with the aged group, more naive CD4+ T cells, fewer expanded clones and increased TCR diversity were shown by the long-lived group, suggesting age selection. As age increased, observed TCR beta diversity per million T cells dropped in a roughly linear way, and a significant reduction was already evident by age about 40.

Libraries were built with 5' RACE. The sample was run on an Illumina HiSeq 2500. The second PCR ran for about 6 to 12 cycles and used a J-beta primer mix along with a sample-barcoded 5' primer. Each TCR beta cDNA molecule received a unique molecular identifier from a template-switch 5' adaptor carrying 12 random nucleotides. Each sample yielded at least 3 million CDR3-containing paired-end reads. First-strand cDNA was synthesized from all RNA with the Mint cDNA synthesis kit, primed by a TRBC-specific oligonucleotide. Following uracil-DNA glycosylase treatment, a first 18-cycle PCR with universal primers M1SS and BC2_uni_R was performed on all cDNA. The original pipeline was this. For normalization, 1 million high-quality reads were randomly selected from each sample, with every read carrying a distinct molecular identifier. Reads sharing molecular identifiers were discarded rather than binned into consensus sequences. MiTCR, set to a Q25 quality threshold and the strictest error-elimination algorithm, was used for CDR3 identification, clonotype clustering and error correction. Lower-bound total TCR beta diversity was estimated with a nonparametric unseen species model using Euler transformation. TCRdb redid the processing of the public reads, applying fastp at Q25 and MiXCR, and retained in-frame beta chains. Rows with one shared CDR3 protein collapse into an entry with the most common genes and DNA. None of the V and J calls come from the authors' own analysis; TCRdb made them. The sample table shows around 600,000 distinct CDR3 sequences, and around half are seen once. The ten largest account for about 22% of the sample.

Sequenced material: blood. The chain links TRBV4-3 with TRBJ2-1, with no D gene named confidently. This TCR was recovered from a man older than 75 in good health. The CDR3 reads CASSQSLAGAFNEQFF. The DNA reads TGCGCCAGCAGCCAGTCATTGGCAGGAGCTTTCAATGAGCAGTTCTTC.